This T cell receptor (beta chain) was sequenced for a study of a mutant IDH1 vaccine in newly diagnosed glioma. Study information: Earlier therapy was either radiotherapy, temozolomide, or both, and most got both.

The length of the CDR3 is 13 residues. V was trimmed by 2 bases and J by 7 bases, leaving 14 bases between them. The germline CDR1 and CDR2 sequences are SQVTM and ANQGSEA. Regarding time point: week 23, last vaccination. One vaccine dose held 300 ug of mutant IDH1 20-mer peptide and came with topical imiquimod. Profiled with immunoSEQ multiplex PCR; TCRdb holds only in-frame clones, not every one. The data show tens of thousands of clones, with around 82% seen just once and roughly 13% held by the top ten. Comment on this clone: Its antigen is not known.

This clonotype was obtained from a man younger than 35 with glioma. This rearrangement joins TRBV29-1 to TRBJ1-1; D remains unclear. This specimen consisted of PBMCs, obtained from a glioma patient whose treatment included an IDH1 peptide vaccine. CDR3 DNA sequence: TGCAGCGTTGAATCGCCATTGGACCATGAAGCTTTCTTT. Protein: CSVESPLDHEAFF. The entire variable domain, with the rest obtained from reference TRBV29-1 and TRBJ1-1, is as follows: SAVISQKPSRDICQRGTSLTIQCQVDSQVTMMFWYRQQPGQSLTLIATANQGSEATYESGFVIDKFPISRPNLTFSTLTVSNMSPEDSSIYLCSVESPLDHEAFFGQGTRLTVV.